The 16 T cell receptor beta chains below were found in one sample sequenced in a study of early T cells in non-severe SARS-CoV-2 infection. TCRdb processed the 5' RACE reads anew with MiXCR; each CDR3 protein has one entry. The profile shows 60,000 to 90,000 distinct CDR3 sequences, approximately 15% of them singletons. Sequences were obtained from whole blood. Every receptor here comes from an adult who was a healthcare worker with PCR-confirmed SARS-CoV-2 infection or an uninfected control (not recorded which).

This clonotype was found a few times. The chain links TRBV29-1 to TRBJ1-5; D remains unclear. From germline, CDR1 is SQVTM and CDR2 ANQGSEA. V was pared by 4 bases and J by 3 bases, with 7 bases between. This CDR3 spans 12 amino acids. The CDR3 nucleotides are TGCAGCGTTGGGGCCTACAATCAGCCCCAGCATTTT. Translated, it gives CSVGAYNQPQHF.

This clonotype is termed medium-sized (0.01 to 0.1%). The V call is TRBV2, the J call TRBJ2-2; 7 bases agree with TRBD1. Losses at the gene ends were 5 bases for V and 6 bases for J; bases not matched to a gene: 9. Germline CDR1 is SNHLY and CDR2 is FYNNEI. This CDR3 is built from 15 residues. The CDR3 reads CASSTGELAPGELFF. In DNA, the CDR3 is TGTGCCAGCAGTACAGGGGAGTTGGCACCCGGGGAGCTGTTTTTT.

The V gene is TRBV3-1, the J gene TRBJ1-5; D is ambiguous. V lost 0 bases to trimming and J lost 7 bases, with 7 bases between them. CDR3 length: 13 amino acids. Germline V gene data show CDR1 as LGHDT and CDR2 as YNNKEL (reference sequence). As DNA, the CDR3 is TGTGCCAGCAGCCAAGATTTACGGCAGCCCCAGCATTTT. Its translation: CASSQDLRQPQHF. The complete variable domain, with remaining parts taken from reference TRBV3-1 and TRBJ1-5, reads DTAVSQTPKYLVTQMGNDKSIKCEQNLGHDTMYWYKQDSKKFLKIMFSYNNKELIINETVPNRFSPKSPDKAHLNLHINSLELGDSAVYFCASSQDLRQPQHFGDGTRLSIL.

This clonotype was observed a handful of times. The chain links TRBV9 to TRBJ2-7; D not resolved. The CDR3 is 14 amino acids. Trimming removed 1 base at V and 2 bases at J, with 10 bases between. Germline V gene lookup returns CDR1 SGDLS and CDR2 YYNGEE. CDR3: CASSVTANPYEQYF. The CDR3 bases are TGTGCCAGCAGCGTAACCGCCAACCCCTACGAGCAGTACTTC.

The table lists this clonotype with a few counts. The genes are TRBV5-6 and TRBJ2-2; 8 nucleotides line up with TRBD1. CDR1 and CDR2 from the germline V gene are SGHDT and YYEEEE. The junction had 5 bases not matched to a gene; V was cut back by 3 bases and J by 7 bases. CDR3 size: 14 residues. In nucleotides, the CDR3 is TGTGCCAGCAGCTCTCAGGGGGCTAGCGGGGAGCTGTTTTTT. Protein product: CASSSQGASGELFF.

This clonotype has a handful of counts. The chain has TRBV11-3 and TRBJ2-5, with D perhaps given as TRBD1 or TRBD2 (6 bases each). Per germline, CDR1 SGHNT and CDR2 YENEEA. Deletions cut 5 bases from V and 4 bases from J, with 17 bases between. The CDR3 length is 15 residues. The CDR3 coding sequence is TGTGCCAGCAGCCCAAGAGGTCGGGGGCGAGAGACCCAGTACTTC. Its translation: CASSPRGRGRETQYF.

This clonotype was observed a handful of times. The V gene is TRBV30, the J gene TRBJ2-1; 7 nucleotides line up with TRBD1. The CDR3 loop spans 12 amino acids. Germline-derived CDR1 and CDR2 are GTSNPN and SVGIG (reference sequence). V gave up 8 bases and J gave up 7 bases; unmatched junction bases: 8. The CDR3 here is CAGNQGVNEQFF. The CDR3 DNA is TGTGCCGGTAATCAGGGGGTTAATGAGCAGTTCTTC.

This clonotype has at least ten counts. The rearrangement uses TRBV5-1 and TRBJ1-2; TRBD1 matches 10 bases. CDR1 and CDR2 from the germline V gene are SGHRS and YFSETQ. This CDR3 contains 15 residues. After removal of 4 bases from V and 4 bases from J, the junction contained 7 bases not matched to a gene. The CDR3 sequence: CASSPGDRGVYGYTF. The CDR3 DNA reads TGCGCCAGCAGCCCTGGGGACAGGGGTGTCTATGGCTACACCTTC. Based on the CDR3 plus reference TRBV5-1 and TRBJ1-2, the full variable domain is KAGVTQTPRYLIKTRGQQVTLSCSPISGHRSVSWYQQTPGQGLQFLFEYFSETQRNKGNFPGRFSGRQFSNSRSEMNVSTLELGDSALYLCASSPGDRGVYGYTFGSGTRLTVV.

The rearrangement joins TRBV11-1 to TRBJ2-3; D possibly corresponds to TRBD1 (6 bases). Trimming stripped 3 bases from V and 0 bases from J, with 13 bases between. The CDR3 extends over 16 amino acids. Germline assignment: CDR1 SGHAT and CDR2 FQDESV (reference sequence). The CDR3 sequence is CASSFADRPSTDTQYF. The CDR3 DNA follows: TGTGCCAGCAGCTTTGCCGACAGGCCCAGCACAGATACGCAGTATTTT.

V is TRBV19 and J is TRBJ2-1; perhaps TRBD1 as D (6 bases). The CDR3 sequence is 15 residues long. Germline assignment: CDR1 LNHDA and CDR2 SQIVND (reference sequence). Deletions cut 5 bases from V and 0 bases from J, with 11 bases between. CDR3 sequence (DNA): TGTGCCAGTAGTGCAGACAGGAGCTCCTACAATGAGCAGTTCTTC. This gives the protein CASSADRSSYNEQFF.

This clonotype was counted a few times. The chain employs TRBV6-5 and TRBJ1-2; 7 bases are a match to TRBD1. The germline CDR1 and CDR2 sequences are MNHEY and SVGAGI. This CDR3 is built from 13 residues. V lost 7 bases to trimming and J lost 8 bases; unmatched junction nucleotides: 10. Here the CDR3 DNA reads TGTGCCAGCACCCCGGGACAGCTCGGGGGCTACACCTTC. This sequence encodes CASTPGQLGGYTF.

The chain couples TRBV12-3 or TRBV12-4 to TRBJ2-5; D is unclear. V dropped 4 bases and J dropped 2 bases, with 11 bases sitting between them. CDR3 length: 14 residues. In nucleotides, the CDR3 is TGTGCCAGCAGTTCCCGGACCCAACAAGAGACCCAGTACTTC. Protein sequence: CASSSRTQQETQYF.

This clonotype was detected ten times or more. The chain carries TRBV6-5 and TRBJ2-7; D not resolved. From germline, CDR1 is MNHEY and CDR2 SVGAGI. This CDR3 is built from 15 residues. Trimming removed 6 bases at V and 0 bases at J, with 15 bases between. The CDR3 here is CASRGMGGGSYEQYF. The CDR3 region has the DNA TGTGCCAGCAGGGGGATGGGCGGTGGCTCCTACGAGCAGTACTTC.

The chain employs TRBV14 and TRBJ1-4, with 7 bases that match TRBD1. Germline loops: CDR1 SGHDN, CDR2 FVKESK. The CDR3 contains 16 residues. Trimming removed 0 bases from V and 6 bases from J; junction bases left unmatched: 7. The CDR3 loop reads CASSQENRGRDEKLFF. Written as DNA, the CDR3 is TGTGCCAGCAGCCAAGAAAACAGGGGACGGGATGAAAAACTGTTTTTT.

The rearrangement uses TRBV10-3 and TRBJ2-7, with D possibly TRBD1 on 6 matching bases. The germline V gene encodes CDR1 ENHRY and CDR2 SYGVKD. The CDR3 consists of 13 residues. Deletions cut 3 bases from V and 3 bases from J, with 9 bases between. CDR3 protein: CAISDQDSYEQYF. For the CDR3, the DNA is TGTGCCATCAGTGACCAGGACAGCTACGAGCAGTACTTC.

The rearrangement joins TRBV28 to TRBJ2-3; D ambiguous. Germline CDR1 is MDHEN and CDR2 is SYDVKM. V was trimmed by 7 bases and J by 0 bases, leaving 5 bases between them. The CDR3 contains 12 residues. The CDR3 is CASNPSTDTQYF. The CDR3 DNA follows: TGTGCCAGCAACCCTAGCACAGATACGCAGTATTTT.